These T cell receptor beta chains were read from a single sample in a study of blood T cell repertoires in COVID-19. Sequencing used immunoSEQ multiplex PCR; TCRdb keeps in-frame clones, though not all of them. Among about 160,000 clones listed, 80% were seen once. The sample comprised PBMCs or T cells enriched from blood (not recorded which). The receptor source for this set is a man aged 40-49 years who had recovered from COVID-19. The CDR3 runs from the conserved cysteine through the conserved F or W.

v_gene: TRBV9
j_gene: TRBJ2-1
CDR3aa: CASSVGQGATSGARQEQFF

v_gene: TRBV14
j_gene: TRBJ2-2
CDR3aa: CASSHELTGAGELFF

v_gene: TRBV3-1/TRBV3-2
j_gene: TRBJ2-3
CDR3aa: CASSPGLPDTQYF

v_gene: TRBV30
j_gene: TRBJ1-1
CDR3aa: CAYYYRGLWSEAFF

v_gene: TRBV19
j_gene: TRBJ1-5
CDR3aa: CASSIRSSGPQHF

v_gene: TRBV2
j_gene: TRBJ1-2
CDR3aa: CASSGGPEGYGYTF

v_gene: TRBV24-1
j_gene: TRBJ2-3
CDR3aa: CATSDSRTSTDTQYF

v_gene: TRBV7-9
j_gene: TRBJ2-1
CDR3aa: CASSLAGGPNEQFF

v_gene: TRBV19
j_gene: TRBJ2-2
CDR3aa: CASRGLTGATGELFF

v_gene: TRBV7-6
j_gene: TRBJ2-3
CDR3aa: CASSLRDRETDTQYF

v_gene: TRBV7-6
j_gene: TRBJ2-2
CDR3aa: CASSSHPGESGELFF

v_gene: TRBV3-1/TRBV3-2
j_gene: TRBJ1-6
CDR3aa: CASSQGSVILGRTYNSPLHF

v_gene: TRBV3-1/TRBV3-2
j_gene: TRBJ2-7
CDR3aa: CASSLSGGGASSYEQYF

v_gene: TRBV7-2
j_gene: TRBJ2-3
CDR3aa: CASSLGTSGGASTDTQYF

v_gene: TRBV7-3
j_gene: TRBJ1-1
CDR3aa: CASSSQGPGTEAFF

v_gene: TRBV4-1
j_gene: TRBJ2-3
CDR3aa: CASSRGTSGGTTDTQYF

v_gene: TRBV18
j_gene: TRBJ1-1
CDR3aa: CASSPSPTGARGTEAFF

v_gene: TRBV7-2
j_gene: TRBJ1-5
CDR3aa: CASSYYRGQPQHF

v_gene: TRBV19
j_gene: TRBJ1-2
CDR3aa: CASRTTTGVYGYTF

v_gene: TRBV27
j_gene: TRBJ2-1
CDR3aa: CASRIQGAYNEQFF

v_gene: TRBV4-1
j_gene: TRBJ2-3
CDR3aa: CASRLISGRGTSGDDTQYF

v_gene: TRBV5-1
j_gene: TRBJ1-5
CDR3aa: CASSPGGREAQPQHF

v_gene: TRBV10-2
j_gene: TRBJ2-1
CDR3aa: CASSVRSTSGGAWFHEQFF

v_gene: TRBV19
j_gene: TRBJ1-2
CDR3aa: CASGETGGGYTF

v_gene: TRBV27
j_gene: TRBJ1-2
CDR3aa: CASSPNTGGVGGYTF

v_gene: TRBV19
j_gene: TRBJ2-5
CDR3aa: CASSKGASWETQYF

v_gene: TRBV19
j_gene: TRBJ2-1
CDR3aa: CASSAGGLNNEQFF

v_gene: TRBV5-4
j_gene: TRBJ1-1
CDR3aa: CASSSGVPRNTEAFF

v_gene: TRBV6-5
j_gene: TRBJ1-2
CDR3aa: CASSYSSRQVNYGYTF

v_gene: TRBV28
j_gene: TRBJ1-2
CDR3aa: CASSLDRGRYGYTF

v_gene: TRBV2
j_gene: TRBJ1-1
CDR3aa: CASSETTGWNTEAFF

v_gene: TRBV6-1
j_gene: TRBJ1-1
CDR3aa: CASSEAGLAFF

v_gene: TRBV6-5
j_gene: TRBJ1-1
CDR3aa: CASSLSTGPGLAFF

v_gene: TRBV6-6
j_gene: TRBJ1-2
CDR3aa: CASSYSLGQGANGYTF

v_gene: TRBV9
j_gene: TRBJ2-5
CDR3aa: CASSVVPSGTQETQYF

v_gene: TRBV18
j_gene: TRBJ1-4
CDR3aa: CASSPNAGQTNEKLFF

v_gene: TRBV7-9
j_gene: TRBJ1-2
CDR3aa: CASSWVEGGYTF

v_gene: TRBV13
j_gene: TRBJ2-5
CDR3aa: CASSLVGEGAHETQYF

v_gene: TRBV5-4
j_gene: TRBJ1-2
CDR3aa: CASSLDPTVTYGYTF

v_gene: TRBV30
j_gene: TRBJ2-1
CDR3aa: CAWSVEGREQFF

v_gene: TRBV6-1
j_gene: TRBJ2-5
CDR3aa: CASSEAGPGADGETQYF

v_gene: TRBV10-3
j_gene: TRBJ1-6
CDR3aa: CAIQGSEGPISPLHF

v_gene: TRBV6-1
j_gene: TRBJ1-2
CDR3aa: CASSDRDTANYGYTF

v_gene: TRBV11-2
j_gene: TRBJ2-1
CDR3aa: CASTGDRGRNEQFF

v_gene: TRBV7-2
j_gene: TRBJ2-1
CDR3aa: CASSLTAGFNYEQFF